These 8 T cell receptor delta chains were sequenced from one sample in a study of gamma-delta chains in newborns, infants, children (dated by TCRdb to between 2019 and 2020). Sequencing took place on an Illumina MiSeq. TCRdb recomputed clones from the public reads with CATT; identical DNA rows were then combined. This sample gives around 3,700 delta-chain clones in total; 1% to 1.5% of them show up just once. About a fifth of the sample goes to the ten largest clones. The sequenced sample was blood. The receptor set was obtained from a child who was a newborn, infant or young child, either healthy, febrile or measles-vaccinated (not recorded which).

This clone was found a few times. Other DNA sequences in this sample translate to the same CDR3. The chain is built from TRDV2 and TRDJ2; 11 bases align to TRDD3. Germline-derived CDR1 and CDR2 are GEAIGNYY and EKD. The CDR3 is 16 amino acids. V lost 4 bases, J lost 3 bases, and 6 bases stayed unmatched. This CDR3 reads CACEPLGDKVTAQLFF. CDR3 nucleotides: TGTGCCTGTGAACCACTGGGGGATAAAGTGACAGCACAACTCTTCTTT.

Details on this clone: A read error is the likely source, as a far larger clone sits one nucleotide away. This chain links TRDV2 with TRDJ3; 7 bases are shared with TRDD3. J lost 2 bases, V lost 3 bases, and 15 bases had no gene match. The CDR3 runs 20 residues. Germline values: CDR1 GEAIGNYY, CDR2 EKD. The CDR3 nucleotides read TGTGCCTGTGACCCTCTCGTACTGGAGGATACGCCCTGGGACACCCGACAGATGTTTTTC. This encodes CACDPLVLEDTPWDTRQMFF.

The sample holds a few counts of this clone. One base separates it from a far larger clone, so it is likely a read error. The sample carries other DNA sequences with the same CDR3. CDR3 region: CACDPWGIEAQLFF. The CDR3 DNA sequence: TGTGCCTGTGACCCCTGGGGGATAGAAGCGCAACTCTTCTTT. This chain connects TRDV2 to TRDJ2; TRDD3 matches 10 bases. Germline V lookup: CDR1 GEAIGNYY, CDR2 EKD. The CDR3 is 14 amino acids. The ends lost 3 bases at V and 11 bases at J; junction bases unmatched: 8.

The table lists this clone with a few counts. This clone may be a read error of a much larger clone one base away. The chain is built from TRDV2 and TRDJ3; a possible D gene is TRDD3 (5 bases). Germline CDR1 and CDR2: GEAIGNYY and EKD. CDR3 length equals 17 residues. CDR3 residues: CACDRGKSSWDIRQMFF. For the CDR3, the DNA is TGTGCCTGTGACCGGGGAAAAAGCTCCTGGGACATCCGACAGATGTTTTTC.

Judged by abundance, this clone is medium-sized. The protein TCRdb lists belongs to a much larger clone and differs from this DNA's translation at residue 7, which points to a read error; the protein shown is made from the DNA. The chain combines TRDV2 with TRDJ3; weak D call: TRDD3 (6 bases). The V end was cut by 3 bases, the J end by 0 bases, with 8 bases between. The V gene's germline CDR1 is GEAIGNYY and CDR2 EKD. This CDR3 is 16 amino acids long. CDR3 nucleotide sequence: TGTGCCTGTGACTGGGGGGGCTCCTGGGACACCCGACAGATGTTTTTC. This codes for CACDWGGSWDTRQMFF.

Regarding this clone: Sequence at one end of the junction differs from germline and may be a read error. Other DNA sequences from this sample encode an identical CDR3 as well. The chain is built from TRDV2 and TRDJ3; TRDD3 aligns across 7 bases. The germline gives CDR1 GEAIGNYY, CDR2 EKD. This CDR3 is built from 17 residues. The CDR3: CACDTLGDSWDTRQMFF. The CDR3 DNA reads TGTGCCTGTGACACCTTGGGGGACTCCTGGGATACCCGACAAATGTTTTTC.

This clone was seen only a few times. The TCRdb protein comes from a much larger clone and disagrees with this DNA's translation at residue 3, likely due to a read error; the protein given here is derived from the DNA. V usage is TRAV29/DV5 and J usage is TRDJ2, with 13 bases aligning to TRDD3. Germline loops: CDR1 NSMFDY, CDR2 ISSIKDK. The CDR3 runs 16 residues. The CDR3, as DNA: TGTGCAACAAGCTTTACTGGGGGATACGAAACAGCACAACTCTTCTTT. Its translation is CATSFTGGYETAQLFF.

Comments on this clone: Being one base from a much bigger clone, this may be a read error. CDR3 DNA: TGTGCCTTTAGGGATTTGACAGCACGACTCTTCTTT. Translation: CAFRDLTARLFF. This rearrangement joins TRDV3 to TRDJ2; no clear D gene. The CDR3 covers 12 residues. Looked up from germline, CDR1 is TVYSNPD and CDR2 is GDNSRS (reference sequence).